This T cell receptor beta chain appears in the sequencing data of a study of cytomegalovirus exposure and HLA in healthy donors. Use of 60 Vbeta and 13 Jbeta primers characterized the PCR. This table comes from immunoSEQ multiplex PCR, and its TCRdb copy is limited to in-frame clones, with some not included. This sample carries some 170,000 clones, about 69% of them seen once, and the ten largest clones take under 2.5%. This CDR3 region has 14 residues. CDR1 and CDR2 (germline): LGHNT, FRNRAP. V was pared by 3 bases and J by 8 bases, with 11 bases between. Sequenced: PBMCs. The source of this sequence is a human donor in good health. This chain links TRBV12-5 with TRBJ1-6; D is undetermined. CDR3 sequence: CASGLEGTDSPLHF. The CDR3 region has the DNA TGTGCTAGTGGTTTAGAGGGTACAGATTCACCCCTCCACTTT.